This TCR beta chain was sequenced in a study of Graves' ophthalmopathy and Graves' hyperthyroidism. The study amplified TCR beta CDR3 regions using RNA transcripts. The first round was an RT-PCR with HTBI primers, and the second round was a multiplex PCR. TCRdb re-called the multiplex PCR reads with MiXCR, one entry per CDR3 protein. The sample yields about 1.2 million distinct CDR3 sequences, 36% seen once. Each diagnosis was determined on the basis of clinical symptoms, serum thyroxine, TRAb, thyroid ultrasound and orbital computed tomography. V gave up 4 bases and J gave up 2 bases; unmatched junction bases: 4. CDR1 and CDR2 from the germline V gene are PRHDT and FYEKMQ (reference sequence). This CDR3 comprises 14 residues.

The sequence derives from an adult man with Graves' hyperthyroidism. The chain has TRBV13 and TRBJ2-7; 8 positions agree with TRBD2. The source material was peripheral blood or thyroid tissue (not recorded which). DNA of the CDR3: TGTGCCAGCAGCTCCGGGACTAGAGCCTACGAGCAGTACTTC. This codes for CASSSGTRAYEQYF.